The 26 T cell receptor beta chains in this list originate from one sample, sequenced in a study of shared clonotypes between healthy human individuals. Sequencing was performed with immunoSEQ multiplex PCR; in TCRdb, only in-frame clones are kept and a portion is missing. Of approximately 2,300,000 clones in the sample, 85% to 95% are singletons; the top ten hold 0.3% to 0.4%. Specimen: naive CD4+ T cells from PBMCs. This sample's subset: CD45RA+ positively selected. All receptors come from a man younger than 30 in good health. Some clones in this sample may be carry-over from other donors' samples.

Written as DNA, the CDR3 is TGTGCCAGCAGTGCTAGCGGGCTGGAGACCCAGTACTTC. The encoded protein is CASSASGLETQYF. The chain carries TRBV25-1 and TRBJ2-5, with 8 bases that match TRBD2. The germline V gene encodes CDR1 MGHDK and CDR2 SYGVNS. The V and J ends lost 4 bases and 5 bases, in that order; junction bases with no gene match: 3. This CDR3 region has 13 residues.

The chain combines TRBV9 with TRBJ1-4; no definite D call. There are 15 residues in the CDR3. Per germline, CDR1 SGDLS and CDR2 YYNGEE. Trimming stripped 3 bases from V and 4 bases from J, with 13 bases between. The CDR3 nucleotides are TGTGCCAGCAGCGAGGAGGGCAGCTATAATGAAAAACTGTTTTTT. Its protein is CASSEEGSYNEKLFF.

A note on this clone: The junction departs from germline at one end; a sequencing error may be responsible. Other DNA sequences in this sample translate to the same CDR3. The DNA of the CDR3 is TGTGCCAGCTCACCAAACCAGGAGACCCAGTACTTC. Its translation is CASSPNQETQYF. This chain joins TRBV18 and TRBJ2-5; D unresolved. Germline V gene sequence: CDR1 KGHSH, CDR2 LQKENI. The CDR3 is made up of 12 amino acids.

The chain is built from TRBV10-3 and TRBJ1-4, with D hard to call. Between the trimmed V and J ends, which lost 3 bases and 7 bases, there was a span of 9 bases. In germline, CDR1 is ENHRY, CDR2 SYGVKD. The CDR3 is 13 residues long. CDR3 sequence reads: CAISEGMLEKLFF. In nucleotides, the CDR3 is TGTGCCATCAGTGAAGGGATGCTTGAAAAACTGTTTTTT.

The rearrangement links TRBV11-3 to TRBJ2-7; D possibly matches TRBD1 or TRBD2 (5 bases each). V dropped 3 bases and J dropped 5 bases, with 11 bases sitting between them. The germline V gene encodes CDR1 SGHNT and CDR2 YENEEA. The CDR3 length is 13 residues. The CDR3 sequence: CASSLDGDHEQYF. The CDR3 region has the DNA TGTGCCAGCAGCTTGGATGGGGACCACGAGCAGTACTTC.

The J gene is TRBJ1-4, the V gene TRBV5-1, with D perhaps TRBD1 (6 bases). Germline V gene sequence: CDR1 SGHRS, CDR2 YFSETQ. The CDR3 spans 17 residues. The V end lost 2 bases, the J end lost 5 bases, and 19 bases lay between the germline ends. CDR3 sequence reads: CASSFLGRGDVNEKLFF. The DNA for the CDR3 is TGCGCCAGCAGCTTTTTAGGGAGGGGGGACGTCAATGAAAAACTGTTTTTT.

The chain combines TRBV19 with TRBJ1-2; unclear D gene. The CDR3 contains 14 residues. Germline CDR1 reads LNHDA; CDR2 reads SQIVND (reference sequence). V was cut by 7 bases and J by 1 base, with 13 bases left in between. The DNA for the CDR3 is TGTGCCAGTACGGAAAGGAATTATAACTATGGCTACACCTTC. This codes for CASTERNYNYGYTF.

J is TRBJ2-7 and V is TRBV9; 9 bases are shared with TRBD2. Unmatched junction bases numbered 3, after V lost 0 bases and J lost 5 bases. Per germline, CDR1 SGDLS and CDR2 YYNGEE. The CDR3 covers 14 residues. Here the CDR3 DNA reads TGTGCCAGCAGCGTAGCGCCTAGCGGGAACGAGCAGTACTTC. Its protein is CASSVAPSGNEQYF.

The chain links TRBV11-3 to TRBJ2-1, with TRBD1 matching 8 bases. J was trimmed by 2 bases and V by 5 bases; bases with no gene match: 5. This CDR3 is built from 15 residues. CDR1 is SGHNT, CDR2 YENEEA, per germline. CDR3 DNA: TGTGCCAGCAGCCCCGGGACAGGAGCCTACAATGAGCAGTTCTTC. It codes for CASSPGTGAYNEQFF. The variable domain in full, completed from reference TRBV11-3 and TRBJ2-1, reads EAGVVQSPRYKIIEKKQPVAFWCNPISGHNTLYWYLQNLGQGPELLIRYENEEAVDDSQLPKDRFSAERLKGVDSTLKIQPAELGDSAVYLCASSPGTGAYNEQFFGPGTRLTVL.

The chain combines TRBV27 with TRBJ1-1; 10 nucleotides agree with TRBD1. The V and J ends lost 9 bases and 4 bases, in that order; junction bases with no gene match: 8. Germline CDR1 and CDR2: MNHEY and SMNVEV (reference sequence). This CDR3 has 14 residues. In DNA, the CDR3 is TGTGCCAGTACCCGGGACAGGGGAGGCACTGAAGCTTTCTTT. This translates into CASTRDRGGTEAFF.

The chain links TRBV18 to TRBJ1-5, with a weak D call TRBD1 (5 bases). V was clipped by 1 base and J by 2 bases, with 12 bases between them. From germline, CDR1 is KGHSH and CDR2 LQKENI. This CDR3 has 16 residues. CDR3 DNA: TGTGCCAGCTCACCACAGGGGCCCGGCGGCAATCAGCCCCAGCATTTT. Translating it yields CASSPQGPGGNQPQHF.

The CDR3 protein is CASLKGGDTQYF. DNA for the CDR3: TGTGCCAGCCTAAAGGGGGGGGATACGCAGTATTTT. The chain links TRBV28 to TRBJ2-3; a weak D match, TRBD2 (7 bases). V lost 8 bases and J 6 bases, leaving 12 bases between the germline ends. The CDR3 has 12 amino acids. Per germline, CDR1 MDHEN and CDR2 SYDVKM.

The rearrangement joins TRBV19 to TRBJ1-4; the D gene is possibly TRBD1 (6 bases). This CDR3 region has 14 residues. Germline CDR1 and CDR2: LNHDA and SQIVND (reference sequence). The V gene lost 6 bases and the J gene lost 12 bases, with 20 bases spanning the gap. The CDR3, as DNA: TGTGCCAGTAGGGACAGCCCCAGGAGTAGGGAACTGTTTTTT. Translating it yields CASRDSPRSRELFF.

The rearrangement joins TRBV6-5 to TRBJ1-6; D possibly corresponds to TRBD1 (6 bases). The germline V and J ends were trimmed by 2 bases and 10 bases, with 15 bases remaining between them. Germline CDR1 reads MNHEY; CDR2 reads SVGAGI. The CDR3 sequence is 15 residues long. CDR3 sequence (DNA): TGTGCCAGCAGTTACCGGGGGGCAGGAGCCTCACCCCTCCACTTT. Protein sequence: CASSYRGAGASPLHF.

This chain connects TRBV2 to TRBJ2-7; 8 nucleotides match TRBD1. The CDR3 runs 15 residues. V shed 7 bases, J shed 6 bases, and the junction held 14 bases outside the gene matches. CDR1 and CDR2 (germline): SNHLY, FYNNEI. For the CDR3, the DNA is TGTGCCAGCACTGCCCTGGACAGGGAATGGCGCGAGCAGTACTTC. The encoded protein is CASTALDREWREQYF.

This chain joins TRBV4-1 and TRBJ2-7; D is unclear. V was cut by 2 bases and J by 3 bases, with 20 bases left in between. Germline V gene sequence: CDR1 MGHRA, CDR2 YSYEKL. The CDR3 is 17 residues long. The CDR3 region has the DNA TGCGCCAGCAGCCAATCCATCCCGGGCATAAGACTCTACGAGCAGTACTTC. Its protein product is CASSQSIPGIRLYEQYF.

The chain couples TRBV7-2 to TRBJ2-7; D remains ambiguous. Deletions cut 3 bases from V and 6 bases from J, with 9 bases between. This CDR3 contains 12 residues. The germline CDR1 and CDR2 sequences are SGHTA and FQGNSA. CDR3: CASSFAEAEQYF. DNA of the CDR3: TGTGCCAGCAGCTTTGCTGAGGCCGAGCAGTACTTC.

This clone came up a few times. The V call is TRBV4-3, the J call TRBJ1-2; D unresolved. The V and J ends lost 0 bases and 0 bases respectively, with 8 bases between them. Germline V gene sequence: CDR1 LGHNA, CDR2 YSLEER. The CDR3 sequence is 15 residues long. For the CDR3, the DNA is TGCGCCAGCAGCCAAGAGGCAGGTGCTAACTATGGCTACACCTTC. This translates into CASSQEAGANYGYTF.

On this clone: Since the CDR3 does not end with the conserved phenylalanine or tryptophan, this likely comes from a read error. The DNA is left out, because the CDR3 cannot be placed on it with certainty; the CDR3 is given as TCRdb lists it. V is TRBV11-2 and J is TRBJ1-3. CDR1 is SGHAT and CDR2 is FQNNGV in the germline V gene. The CDR3 region is 11 residues in length, termini included. CDR3 protein: CASSSFALVYG.

This clone has just a few counts. The chain uses TRBV30 and TRBJ1-1; no clear D gene. The CDR3 contains 14 residues. V lost 1 base and J 0 bases, leaving 9 bases between the germline ends. Germline-derived CDR1 and CDR2 are GTSNPN and SVGIG (reference sequence). For the CDR3, the DNA is TGTGCCTGGAGTGAAAGGTCAATGAACACTGAAGCTTTCTTT. Its translation is CAWSERSMNTEAFF.

The chain combines TRBV5-6 with TRBJ2-3; no reliable D call. Deletions cut 0 bases from V and 5 bases from J, with 13 bases between. Per germline, CDR1 SGHDT and CDR2 YYEEEE. This CDR3 has 15 amino acids. The chain's CDR3 is CASSLGFYGQDTQYF. The CDR3 DNA follows: TGTGCCAGCAGCTTGGGATTCTACGGTCAAGATACGCAGTATTTT.

The chain combines TRBV28 with TRBJ1-4; D perhaps matches TRBD1 (5 bases). The CDR3 has 16 residues. V lost 6 bases to trimming and J lost 3 bases, with 17 bases between them. Germline V CDR1 and CDR2: MDHEN, SYDVKM. The CDR3 bases are TGTGCCAGCAGAGTGGGAGGGGCAACTGCTAATGAAAAACTGTTTTTT. This translates into CASRVGGATANEKLFF.

Remarks on this clone: Other DNA sequences in this sample translate to the same CDR3. The V gene is TRBV5-1, the J gene TRBJ1-5; D unresolved. This CDR3 is built from 13 residues. Trimming stripped 4 bases from V and 3 bases from J, with 8 bases between. In germline, CDR1 is SGHRS, CDR2 YFSETQ. This chain's CDR3 is CASSSDLNQPQHF. The CDR3, as DNA: TGCGCCAGCAGCAGCGACCTCAATCAGCCCCAGCATTTT.

The V call is TRBV27, the J call TRBJ1-1; unclear D gene. This CDR3 comprises 14 residues. Germline V CDR1 and CDR2: MNHEY, SMNVEV (reference sequence). Trimming pared 0 bases from V and 6 bases from J, leaving 11 bases between. The DNA for the CDR3 is TGTGCCAGCAGTTTATCACGGCCGCGGGCTGAAGCTTTCTTT. Residues: CASSLSRPRAEAFF.

Comments on this clone: The sample contains more than one DNA sequence encoding this CDR3. The chain has TRBV7-9 and TRBJ2-3, with 13 nucleotides matching TRBD2. Germline-derived CDR1 and CDR2 are SEHNR and FQNEAQ (reference sequence). This CDR3 contains 16 residues. After removal of 5 bases from V and 3 bases from J, the junction contained 5 bases not matched to a gene. CDR3 nucleotides: TGTGCCAGCAGCCCTAGGACTAGCGGGAGTACAGATACGCAGTATTTT. Encoded protein: CASSPRTSGSTDTQYF.

This chain joins TRBV4-3 and TRBJ2-1; D might be TRBD1 or TRBD2, each matching 5 bases. Germline CDR1 LGHNA, CDR2 YSLEER. V was shortened by 0 bases and J by 0 bases, with 12 bases between the two germline ends. This CDR3 is built from 17 residues. DNA of the CDR3: TGCGCCAGCAGCCAAGATCGGAAGAGGGGCTCCTACAATGAGCAGTTCTTC. It codes for CASSQDRKRGSYNEQFF.